Following are 20 T cell receptor beta chains from one sample sequenced in a study of siplizumab effects on memory and regulatory T cells. Method: immunoSEQ multiplex PCR; TCRdb's copy keeps in-frame clones and lacks some. The table has roughly 100,000 clones, roughly 93% seen once. Sequencing was carried out using CD8+ T cells sorted from blood. These receptors all stem from a human donor in good health.

The V and J genes are TRBV5-1 and TRBJ2-1; D could derive from TRBD1 or TRBD2 (6 bases each). The CDR3 has 16 residues. The germline gives CDR1 SGHRS, CDR2 YFSETQ. Trimming took 1 base from V and 7 from J, leaving 18 bases between them. The CDR3 reads CASSLMQRGARNEQFF. The CDR3 coding sequence is TGCGCCAGCAGCTTGATGCAAAGGGGGGCGCGGAATGAGCAGTTCTTC.

The gene calls are TRBV6-6 and TRBJ2-1; possibly TRBD2 for D (5 bases). V was pared by 4 bases and J by 2 bases, with 9 bases between. The CDR3 has 14 amino acids. CDR1 and CDR2 (germline): MNHNY, SVGAGI (reference sequence). CDR3 nucleotide sequence: TGTGCCAGCAGTTCGGACTCACCCTACAATGAGCAGTTCTTC. It is translated as CASSSDSPYNEQFF.

The V gene is TRBV10-1, the J gene TRBJ2-5; D not resolved. Germline values: CDR1 WNHNN, CDR2 SYGVQD (reference sequence). The CDR3 has 14 amino acids. V was trimmed by 6 bases and J by 0 bases, leaving 11 bases between them. CDR3: CASSDPRDQETQYF. The CDR3, as DNA: TGCGCCAGCAGCGATCCTAGGGACCAAGAGACCCAGTACTTC.

This sequence joins TRBV5-1 and TRBJ2-7, with D uncertain. The ends were cut back, 5 bases at V and 2 bases at J, with 5 bases in the middle. Germline V gene sequence: CDR1 SGHRS, CDR2 YFSETQ. The CDR3 contains 11 residues. This CDR3 is CASSSTYEQYF. In DNA, the CDR3 is TGCGCCAGCAGTTCGACCTACGAGCAGTACTTC.

J is TRBJ2-1 and V is TRBV6-5; D possibly corresponds to TRBD1 (5 bases). Germline CDR1 is MNHEY and CDR2 is SVGAGI. This CDR3 has 13 amino acids. The V end lost 6 bases, the J end lost 7 bases, and 13 bases lay between the germline ends. The CDR3 here is CASSTNRGNEQFF. The CDR3 DNA reads TGTGCCAGCAGCACAAATAGGGGAAATGAGCAGTTCTTC.

The chain combines TRBV11-2 with TRBJ2-3, with D perhaps TRBD1 (5 bases). V lost 0 bases and J 0 bases, leaving 7 bases between the germline ends. Germline CDR1 reads SGHAT; CDR2 reads FQNNGV. This CDR3 contains 15 residues. CDR3 in DNA: TGTGCCAGCAGCTTAGATAAGGGGAGCACAGATACGCAGTATTTT. It is translated as CASSLDKGSTDTQYF.

The rearrangement uses TRBV11-2 and TRBJ2-6, with TRBD1 identical over 11 bases. The CDR3 contains 17 residues. Germline V lookup: CDR1 SGHAT, CDR2 FQNNGV. J was trimmed by 3 bases and V by 4 bases; bases with no gene match: 5. CDR3 in DNA: TGTGCCAGCAGCTATGGACAGGGGGCGCTTGGGGCCAACGTCCTGACTTTC. This translates into CASSYGQGALGANVLTF.

The genes are TRBV9 and TRBJ2-2, with 7 bases that match TRBD1. V lost 3 bases to trimming and J lost 3 bases; unmatched junction nucleotides: 5. This CDR3 has 15 amino acids. Germline loops: CDR1 SGDLS, CDR2 YYNGEE. The CDR3 nucleotides read TGTGCCAGCAGCGGTGACAGGGAATACACCGGGGAGCTGTTTTTT. As protein: CASSGDREYTGELFF.

The V call is TRBV5-6, the J call TRBJ1-5; D gene ambiguous. The CDR3 runs 13 residues. Trimming stripped 4 bases from V and 4 bases from J, with 9 bases between. Germline lookup yields CDR1 SGHDT and CDR2 YYEEEE. This CDR3 is CASSPGSNQPQHF. As DNA, the CDR3 is TGTGCCAGCAGCCCGGGAAGTAATCAGCCCCAGCATTTT.

The chain joins TRBV9 to TRBJ1-5; D call uncertain. V gave up 4 bases and J gave up 6 bases, with 17 bases separating them. The CDR3 consists of 15 residues. Per the germline V gene, CDR1 is SGDLS and CDR2 is YYNGEE. The CDR3 is CASSPGLQALQPQHF. The CDR3, as DNA: TGTGCCAGCAGCCCCGGGCTCCAAGCACTTCAGCCCCAGCATTTT. The variable domain in full, with the rest retrieved from reference TRBV9 and TRBJ1-5, is DSGVTQTPKHLITATGQRVTLRCSPRSGDLSVYWYQQSLDQGLQFLIQYYNGEERAKGNILERFSAQQFPDLHSELNLSSLELGDSALYFCASSPGLQALQPQHFGDGTRLSIL.

The V gene is TRBV5-1, the J gene TRBJ1-1; D unresolved. Deletions cut 0 bases from V and 1 base from J, with 7 bases between. Germline V CDR1 and CDR2: SGHRS, YFSETQ. This CDR3 is 14 amino acids long. In nucleotides, the CDR3 is TGCGCCAGCAGCTTGGCCTCAGGGAACACTGAAGCTTTCTTT. It translates to CASSLASGNTEAFF.

The CDR3 loop is CASSEAGGPYMYF. CDR3 DNA: TGTGCCAGCAGCGAAGCGGGGGGGCCTTATATGTACTTC. The chain recombines TRBV9 with TRBJ2-4; 10 positions agree with TRBD2. Trimming removed 3 bases from V and 15 bases from J; junction bases left unmatched: 9. Germline CDR1 and CDR2: SGDLS and YYNGEE. The CDR3 has 13 residues.

This rearrangement joins TRBV6-1 to TRBJ1-4; 10 nucleotides match TRBD1. The CDR3 is 16 amino acids. CDR1 and CDR2 (germline): MNHNS, SASEGT. Trimming removed 0 bases from V and 6 bases from J; junction bases left unmatched: 4. The CDR3 loop reads CASSEAVGQGYEKLFF. The CDR3 DNA reads as TGTGCCAGCAGTGAAGCGGTGGGACAGGGGTATGAAAAACTGTTTTTT.

The V call is TRBV27, the J call TRBJ1-1; maybe TRBD1 (5 bases). Between the trimmed V and J ends, which lost 2 bases and 0 bases, there was a span of 7 bases. Germline V CDR1 and CDR2: MNHEY, SMNVEV (reference sequence). The CDR3 covers 14 residues. In nucleotides, the CDR3 is TGTGCCAGCAGTTTAGTGGGGGTGAACACTGAAGCTTTCTTT. This gives the protein CASSLVGVNTEAFF.

V usage is TRBV11-3 and J usage is TRBJ2-3, with 8 positions matching TRBD1. The germline CDR1 and CDR2 sequences are SGHNT and YENEEA. The CDR3 runs to 13 residues. J was trimmed by 6 bases and V by 6 bases; bases with no gene match: 5. The CDR3 DNA reads as TGTGCCAGCAGTGACAGGGGCGACGATACGCAGTATTTT. Translation: CASSDRGDDTQYF.

The chain carries TRBV7-8 and TRBJ2-7; 9 bases line up with TRBD1. This CDR3 comprises 15 residues. Unmatched junction bases numbered 10, after V lost 3 bases and J lost 7 bases. The germline V gene has CDR1 SGHVS and CDR2 FQNEAQ. CDR3 bases: TGTGCCAGCAGCTTGGGACAGGGAGTGGCGGTTGAGCAGTACTTC. This gives the protein CASSLGQGVAVEQYF.

This clone has only a few counts. The rearrangement joins TRBV2 to TRBJ2-3, with 11 bases matching TRBD2. The germline V gene has CDR1 SNHLY and CDR2 FYNNEI. The V segment lost 6 bases and the J segment 2 bases; nucleotides outside the gene matches: 4. This CDR3 contains 15 residues. As DNA, the CDR3 is TGTGCCAGCAGGGGGACTAGCGGTTCCACAGATACGCAGTATTTT. As protein: CASRGTSGSTDTQYF.

This clone was detected only once. This chain links TRBV5-6 with TRBJ2-7; TRBD2 matches at 7 bases. The germline CDR1 and CDR2 sequences are SGHDT and YYEEEE. There are 15 residues in the CDR3. Losses at the gene ends were 3 bases for V and 4 bases for J; bases not matched to a gene: 10. CDR3 sequence: CASSSTTGLLYEQYF. The CDR3 nucleotides read TGTGCCAGCAGCTCGACAACGGGACTATTATACGAGCAGTACTTC.

This chain connects TRBV4-1 to TRBJ2-7, with D possibly matching TRBD2 (5 bases). V dropped 3 bases and J dropped 2 bases, with 8 bases sitting between them. Germline CDR1 and CDR2: MGHRA and YSYEKL. This CDR3 is 13 amino acids long. DNA of the CDR3: TGCGCCAGCAGCCAGTCGGGAACCTACGAGCAGTACTTC. Translation gives CASSQSGTYEQYF.

The J gene is TRBJ2-2, the V gene TRBV4-1; 15 bases are shared with TRBD2. The trim removed 4 bases at V and 1 base at J, leaving 10 bases unmatched. The CDR3 is 20 amino acids. The germline V gene encodes CDR1 MGHRA and CDR2 YSYEKL. CDR3 in amino acids: CASSPFSGTSGGKNTGELFF. The CDR3 DNA follows: TGCGCCAGCAGCCCTTTTTCCGGGACTAGCGGGGGGAAGAACACCGGGGAGCTGTTTTTT.